Sequencing of this T cell receptor (beta chain) was carried out in a study of metastatic and nonmetastatic thyroid tumors. The overall study: Repertoire data that came from the blood and tumor or nodule tissue of malignant and benign thyroid patients were compared.

No treatment of any kind had been given to any patient before thyroid surgery. The germline CDR1 and CDR2 sequences are SGHAT and FQDESV (reference sequence). The CDR3 length is 15 residues. The V and J ends lost 5 bases and 2 bases, in that order; junction bases with no gene match: 6. TCRdb re-called the PCR reads with MiXCR. The table records roughly 28,000 clones, around 16% of them present only once. The sequence came from a female donor with papillary thyroid cancer or a benign thyroid nodule (not recorded which). Some clones in this sample may be carry-over from other donors' samples. Sequencing was performed on blood. The chain joins TRBV11-1 to TRBJ2-3; 8 bases match TRBD2. The CDR3 sequence: CASSATSGYTDTQYF. Written as DNA, the CDR3 is TGTGCCAGCAGCGCCACTAGCGGATACACAGATACGCAGTATTTT.